Listed below are T cell receptor beta chains from one sample, sequenced in a study of cytomegalovirus exposure and HLA in healthy donors. Sequencing was performed with immunoSEQ multiplex PCR; in TCRdb, only in-frame clones are kept and a portion is missing. The data show about 160,000 clones, roughly 76% seen once. The sample taken for sequencing was PBMCs. The receptors were sampled from a woman in her forties or fifties in good health and CMV-seronegative. The CDR3 runs from the conserved cysteine through the conserved F or W. A D gene is named only where the DNA matches it firmly. The size entry is marked missing in some rows and otherwise reads once, few, many or a size class.

abundance	d_gene	v_gene	j_gene	CDR3nt	CDR3aa
.	TRBD1	TRBV4-1	TRBJ1-1	TGCGCCAGCAGCCAAGGACCACCCGGGACAGGGACACTTACTGAAGCTTTCTTT	CASSQGPPGTGTLTEAFF
.	.	TRBV4-3	TRBJ2-1	TGCGCCAGCAGCCAAGAGCGGTCCTACAATGAGCAGTTCTTC	CASSQERSYNEQFF
.	.	TRBV7-3	TRBJ1-1	TGTGCCAGCAGCTCCGGACAGAACACTGAAGCTTTCTTT	CASSSGQNTEAFF
.	.	TRBV7-2	TRBJ2-3	TGTGCCAGCAGCTTAGCAGGCGGCCCCGGCACAGATACGCAGTATTTT	CASSLAGGPGTDTQYF
.	.	TRBV6-5	TRBJ1-1	TGTGCCAGCCAAAACACCCTGAACACTGAAGCTTTCTTT	CASQNTLNTEAFF
.	TRBD1	TRBV2	TRBJ1-2	TGTGCCAGCAGTGAGCGATATAACAGGGGAGGCTATGGCTACACCTTC	CASSERYNRGGYGYTF
.	TRBD2	TRBV7-6	TRBJ2-5	TGTGCCAGCAGCTTAACCATCTCGGGGGGGGTTCAAGAGACCCAGTACTTC	CASSLTISGGVQETQYF
.	TRBD2	TRBV30	TRBJ2-2	TGTGCCTGGAGTACTAACCCGTGGACTAGCGGGAGGCACGGTGGCGGGGAGCTGTTTTTT	CAWSTNPWTSGRHGGGELFF
.	.	TRBV19	TRBJ1-1	TGTGCCAGTAGTATGGTTGGGGGGGACACTGAAGCTTTCTTT	CASSMVGGDTEAFF
.	.	TRBV7-7	TRBJ2-1	TGTGCCAGCAGCTTAGGCCTTATAGATGAGCAGTTCTTC	CASSLGLIDEQFF
.	.	TRBV28	TRBJ2-2	TGTGCCAGCAGTTTGGCGGGACTGAAAGCCGGGGAGCTGTTTTTT	CASSLAGLKAGELFF
.	.	TRBV5-6	TRBJ2-1	TGTGCCAGCAGCTTGGACAGGTACAATGAGCAGTTCTTC	CASSLDRYNEQFF
once	TRBD2	TRBV7-9	TRBJ2-7	TGTGCCAGCAGCCAGGGACTAGCGGGGCTCTACGAGCAGTACTTC	CASSQGLAGLYEQYF
.	.	TRBV27	TRBJ2-7	TGTGCCAGCAGTTTGGGTAGGAATGGGGGGGGGCGCTACGAGCAGTACTTC	CASSLGRNGGGRYEQYF
.	TRBD2	TRBV7-9	TRBJ2-3	TGTGCCAGCAGCTTACTGGCGGGGGGGCCAACAGATACGCAGTATTTT	CASSLLAGGPTDTQYF
.	TRBD2	TRBV29-1	TRBJ2-5	TGCAGCGTCCCGGGACTAGCGGGAGGGCCGGGAAAGACCCAGTACTTC	CSVPGLAGGPGKTQYF
.	.	TRBV6-5	TRBJ2-3	TGTGCCAGCAGTTACTCGGGACGGAGGGCAGATACGCAGTATTTT	CASSYSGRRADTQYF
.	.	TRBV18	TRBJ2-3	TGTGCCAGCTCCCAAAACCCAGACACAGATACGCAGTATTTT	CASSQNPDTDTQYF
.	.	TRBV18	TRBJ2-5	TGTGCCAGCTCACCACCCCAGGGCACAGAGACCCAGTACTTC	CASSPPQGTETQYF
.	TRBD2	TRBV7-9	TRBJ2-7	TGTGCCAGCAGCTTCGGGACTAGCGACGAGCAGTACTTC	CASSFGTSDEQYF
once	.	TRBV6-5	TRBJ1-4	TGTGCCAGCAGTCCCTTAGTTGCAACTAATGAAAAACTGTTTTTT	CASSPLVATNEKLFF
.	.	TRBV7-9	TRBJ1-3	TGTGCCAGCAGCTCCCCAGGCGGAAACACCATATATTTT	CASSSPGGNTIYF
few	TRBD1	TRBV5-1	TRBJ2-3	TGCGCCAGCAGCATGACAGGGGGCATAAAAGATACGCAGTATTTT	CASSMTGGIKDTQYF
.	.	TRBV7-2	TRBJ1-1	TGTGCCAGCAGCTTAGTTGAGAGAACTGAAGCTTTCTTT	CASSLVERTEAFF
.	TRBD2	TRBV2	TRBJ2-3	TGTGCCAGCAGCACGGGGGGGGCAGATACGCAGTATTTT	CASSTGGADTQYF
few	.	TRBV21-1	TRBJ1-5	TGTGCCAGCCTTAGTTGGCAGCCCCAGCATTTT	CASLSWQPQHF